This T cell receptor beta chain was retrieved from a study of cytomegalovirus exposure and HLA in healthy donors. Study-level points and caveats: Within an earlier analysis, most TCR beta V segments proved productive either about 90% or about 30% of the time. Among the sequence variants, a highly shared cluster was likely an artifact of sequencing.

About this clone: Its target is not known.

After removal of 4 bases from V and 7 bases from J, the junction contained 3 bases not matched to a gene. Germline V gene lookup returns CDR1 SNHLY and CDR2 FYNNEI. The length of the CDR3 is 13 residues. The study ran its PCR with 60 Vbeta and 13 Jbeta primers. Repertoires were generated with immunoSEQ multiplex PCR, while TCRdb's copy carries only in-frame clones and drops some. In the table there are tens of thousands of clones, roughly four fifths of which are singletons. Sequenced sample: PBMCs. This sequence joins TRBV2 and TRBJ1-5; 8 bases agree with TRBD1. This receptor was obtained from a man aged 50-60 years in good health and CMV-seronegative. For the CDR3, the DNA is TGTGCCAGCAGTGGGACAGGGTTGCAGCCCCAGCATTTT. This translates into CASSGTGLQPQHF.